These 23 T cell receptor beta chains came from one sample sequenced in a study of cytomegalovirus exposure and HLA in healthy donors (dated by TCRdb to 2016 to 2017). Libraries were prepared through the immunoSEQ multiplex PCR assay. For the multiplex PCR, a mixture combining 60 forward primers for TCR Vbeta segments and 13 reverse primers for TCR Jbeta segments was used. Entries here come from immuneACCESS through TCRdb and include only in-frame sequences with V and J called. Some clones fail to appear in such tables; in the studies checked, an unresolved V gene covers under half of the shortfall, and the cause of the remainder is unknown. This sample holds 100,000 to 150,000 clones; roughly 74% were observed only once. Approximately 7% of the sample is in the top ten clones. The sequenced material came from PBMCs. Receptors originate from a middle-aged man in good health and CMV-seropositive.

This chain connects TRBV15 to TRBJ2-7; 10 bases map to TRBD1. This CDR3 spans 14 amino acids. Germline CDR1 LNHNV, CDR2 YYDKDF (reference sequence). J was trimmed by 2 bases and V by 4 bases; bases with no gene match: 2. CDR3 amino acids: CATSIGTGAYEQYF. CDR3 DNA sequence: TGTGCCACCAGCATTGGGACAGGGGCCTACGAGCAGTACTTC.

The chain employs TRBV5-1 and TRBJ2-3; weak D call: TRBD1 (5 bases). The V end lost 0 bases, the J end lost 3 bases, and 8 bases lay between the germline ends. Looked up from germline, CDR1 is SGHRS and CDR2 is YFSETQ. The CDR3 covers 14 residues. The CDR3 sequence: CASSLGKGTDTQYF. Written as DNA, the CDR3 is TGCGCCAGCAGCTTGGGAAAGGGGACAGATACGCAGTATTTT.

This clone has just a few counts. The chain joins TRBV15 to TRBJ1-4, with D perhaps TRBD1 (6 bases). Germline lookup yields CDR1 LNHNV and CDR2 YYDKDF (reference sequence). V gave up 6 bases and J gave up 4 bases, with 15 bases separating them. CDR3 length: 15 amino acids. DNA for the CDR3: TGTGCCACCAGAGGGGGGGGTCGGAATAATGAAAAACTGTTTTTT. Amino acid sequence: CATRGGGRNNEKLFF.

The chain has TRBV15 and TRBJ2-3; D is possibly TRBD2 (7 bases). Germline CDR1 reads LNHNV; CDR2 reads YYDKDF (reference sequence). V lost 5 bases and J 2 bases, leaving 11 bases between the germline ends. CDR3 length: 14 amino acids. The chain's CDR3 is CATSRGALTDTQYF. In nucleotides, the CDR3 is TGTGCCACCAGCCGGGGGGCCCTCACAGATACGCAGTATTTT.

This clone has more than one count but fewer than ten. CDR3 sequence (DNA): TGCAGCGCCGGGGTAGGGCTGAACACTGAAGCTTTCTTT. Translating it yields CSAGVGLNTEAFF. The chain uses TRBV29-1 and TRBJ1-1, with no clear D. V lost 7 bases to trimming and J lost 0 bases, with 12 bases between them. The germline gives CDR1 SQVTM, CDR2 ANQGSEA. The length of the CDR3 is 13 residues.

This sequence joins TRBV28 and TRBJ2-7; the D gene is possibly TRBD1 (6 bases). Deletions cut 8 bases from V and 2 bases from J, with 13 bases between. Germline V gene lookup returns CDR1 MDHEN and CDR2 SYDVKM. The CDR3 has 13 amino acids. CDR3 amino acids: CASLDRLTYEQYF. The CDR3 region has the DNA TGTGCCAGCTTAGACAGGCTAACCTACGAGCAGTACTTC.

CDR3 DNA sequence: TGTGCCAGCAGCTTAGGGTTGGGCCGGGGACAGCTGGCGACCCACTACGAGCAGTACTTC. Residues: CASSLGLGRGQLATHYEQYF. V is TRBV7-6 and J is TRBJ2-7; 7 bases align to TRBD1. Looked up from germline, CDR1 is SGHVS and CDR2 is FNYEAQ. This CDR3 spans 20 amino acids. The V segment lost 1 base and the J segment 3 bases; nucleotides outside the gene matches: 21.

CDR3 amino acids: CASTRGQSTDTQYF. The CDR3 coding sequence is TGTGCCAGCACGCGGGGACAGAGCACAGATACGCAGTATTTT. The V gene is TRBV28, the J gene TRBJ2-3; TRBD1 is a possible D gene (7 bases). The germline V gene encodes CDR1 MDHEN and CDR2 SYDVKM. CDR3 length: 14 amino acids. Between the trimmed V and J ends, which lost 7 bases and 0 bases, there was a span of 11 bases.

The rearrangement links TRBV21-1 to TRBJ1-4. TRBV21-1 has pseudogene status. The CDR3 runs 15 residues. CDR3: CASSPRGGVDEKLFF. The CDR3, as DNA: TGTGCCAGCAGCCCGAGGGGGGGGGTTGATGAAAAACTGTTTTTT.

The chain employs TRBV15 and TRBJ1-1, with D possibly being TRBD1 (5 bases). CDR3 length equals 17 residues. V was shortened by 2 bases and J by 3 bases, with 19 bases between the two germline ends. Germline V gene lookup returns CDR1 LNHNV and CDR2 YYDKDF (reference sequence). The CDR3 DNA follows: TGTGCCACCAGCAGATTGCTGGGGGGTGGTCGAGACACTGAAGCTTTCTTT. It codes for CATSRLLGGGRDTEAFF.

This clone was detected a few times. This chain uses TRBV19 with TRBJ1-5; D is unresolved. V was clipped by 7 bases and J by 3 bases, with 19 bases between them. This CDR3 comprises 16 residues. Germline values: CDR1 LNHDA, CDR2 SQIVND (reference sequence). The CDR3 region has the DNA TGTGCCAGTACAAAGGCCGGAGGCTCGGACAATCAGCCCCAGCATTTT. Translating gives CASTKAGGSDNQPQHF.

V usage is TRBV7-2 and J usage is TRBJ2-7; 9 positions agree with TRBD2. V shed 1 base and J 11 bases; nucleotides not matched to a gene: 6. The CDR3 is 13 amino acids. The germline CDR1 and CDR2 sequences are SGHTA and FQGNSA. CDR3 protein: CASSLEAGGMEYF. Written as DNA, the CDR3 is TGTGCCAGCAGCTTAGAGGCGGGGGGGATGGAGTACTTC.

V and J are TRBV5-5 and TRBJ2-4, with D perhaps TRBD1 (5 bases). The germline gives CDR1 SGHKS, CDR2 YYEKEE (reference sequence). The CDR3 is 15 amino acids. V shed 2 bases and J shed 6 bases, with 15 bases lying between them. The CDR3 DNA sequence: TGTGCCAGCAGCTTTACAGGTTCCCTAGGAAACATTCAGTACTTC. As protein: CASSFTGSLGNIQYF.

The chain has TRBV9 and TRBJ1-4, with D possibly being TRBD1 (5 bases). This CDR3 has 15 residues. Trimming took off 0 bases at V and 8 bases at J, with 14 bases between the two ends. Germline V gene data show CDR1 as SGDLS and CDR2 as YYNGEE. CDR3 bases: TGTGCCAGCAGCGTAGAGGAGGGGAGGGAAGAAAAACTGTTTTTT. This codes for CASSVEEGREEKLFF.

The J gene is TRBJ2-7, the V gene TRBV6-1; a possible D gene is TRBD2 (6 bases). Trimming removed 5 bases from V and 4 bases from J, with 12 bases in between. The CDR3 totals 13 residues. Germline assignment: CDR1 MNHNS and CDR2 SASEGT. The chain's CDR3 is CASSSNGGYEQYF. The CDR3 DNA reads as TGTGCCAGCAGTTCAAACGGGGGATACGAGCAGTACTTC.

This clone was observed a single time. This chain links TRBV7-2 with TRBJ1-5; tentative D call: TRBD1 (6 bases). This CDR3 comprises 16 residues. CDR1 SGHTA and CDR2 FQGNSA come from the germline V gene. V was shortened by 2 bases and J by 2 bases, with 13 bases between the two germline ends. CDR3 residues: CASSLRSGQRNQPQHF. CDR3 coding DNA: TGTGCCAGCAGCTTAAGGTCGGGACAACGCAATCAGCCCCAGCATTTT.

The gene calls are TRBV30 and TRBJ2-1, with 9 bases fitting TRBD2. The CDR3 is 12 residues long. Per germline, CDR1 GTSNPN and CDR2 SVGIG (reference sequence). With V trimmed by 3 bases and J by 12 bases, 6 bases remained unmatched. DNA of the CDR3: TGTGCCTGGAGAATGCTAGCGGGATGGCAGTTCTTC. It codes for CAWRMLAGWQFF.

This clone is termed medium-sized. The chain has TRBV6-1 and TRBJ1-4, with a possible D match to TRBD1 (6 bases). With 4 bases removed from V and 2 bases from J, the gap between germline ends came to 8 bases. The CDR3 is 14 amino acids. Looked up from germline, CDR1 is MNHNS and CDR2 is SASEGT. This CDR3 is CASSGRGTNEKLFF. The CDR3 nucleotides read TGTGCCAGCAGTGGAAGGGGGACTAATGAAAAACTGTTTTTT.

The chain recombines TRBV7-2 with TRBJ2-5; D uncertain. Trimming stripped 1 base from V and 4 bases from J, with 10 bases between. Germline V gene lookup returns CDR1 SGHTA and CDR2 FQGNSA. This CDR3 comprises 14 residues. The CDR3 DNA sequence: TGTGCCAGCAGCTTAGAAGCGCCTATAGAGACCCAGTACTTC. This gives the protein CASSLEAPIETQYF.

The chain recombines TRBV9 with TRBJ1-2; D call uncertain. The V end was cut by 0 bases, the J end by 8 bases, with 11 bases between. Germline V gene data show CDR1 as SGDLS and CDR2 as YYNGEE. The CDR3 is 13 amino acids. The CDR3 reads CASSVGGPGGYTF. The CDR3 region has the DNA TGTGCCAGCAGCGTAGGTGGGCCAGGCGGCTACACCTTC.

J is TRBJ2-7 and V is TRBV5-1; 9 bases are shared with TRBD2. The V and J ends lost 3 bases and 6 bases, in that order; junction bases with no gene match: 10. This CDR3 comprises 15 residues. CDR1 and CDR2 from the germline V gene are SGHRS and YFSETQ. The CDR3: CASSSETSGAGEQYF. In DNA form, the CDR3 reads TGCGCCAGCAGCTCGGAGACTAGCGGTGCAGGCGAGCAGTACTTC. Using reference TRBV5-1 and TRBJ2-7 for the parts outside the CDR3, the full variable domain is KAGVTQTPRYLIKTRGQQVTLSCSPISGHRSVSWYQQTPGQGLQFLFEYFSETQRNKGNFPGRFSGRQFSNSRSEMNVSTLELGDSALYLCASSSETSGAGEQYFGPGTRLTVT.

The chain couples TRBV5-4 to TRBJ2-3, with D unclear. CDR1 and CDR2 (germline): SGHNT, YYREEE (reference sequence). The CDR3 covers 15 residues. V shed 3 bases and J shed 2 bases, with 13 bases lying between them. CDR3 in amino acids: CASSSLGGDTDTQYF. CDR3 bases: TGTGCCAGCAGCTCTCTCGGCGGAGACACAGATACGCAGTATTTT.

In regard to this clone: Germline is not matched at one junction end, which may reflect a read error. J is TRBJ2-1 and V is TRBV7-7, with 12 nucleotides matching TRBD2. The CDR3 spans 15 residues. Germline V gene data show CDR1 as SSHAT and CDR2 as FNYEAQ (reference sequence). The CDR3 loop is CASSALAGGPGEQFF. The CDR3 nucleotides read TGTGCTAGCAGTGCTCTAGCGGGAGGGCCCGGTGAGCAGTTCTTC.